One and the same sample provided the 27 T cell receptor beta chains below, sequenced in a study of graft-versus-host responses after intestinal transplantation. Profiling relied on immunoSEQ multiplex PCR, and the TCRdb table lists in-frame clones only, not all of them. The sample yields over 600 clones, 76% seen once. Processed graft tissue released its intraepithelial and lamina propria lymphocytes. The sequencing used ileum tissue, collected around 37 weeks after intestinal transplant. The receptors were sampled from a human patient who received an intestinal transplant, so some T cells may come from the graft donor.

CDR3 bases: TGTGCCAGCAGAGGGGGAGGAGGCATTGAAGCTTTCTTT. This encodes CASRGGGGIEAFF. The rearrangement uses TRBV28 and TRBJ1-1, with D perhaps TRBD1 (6 bases). Germline CDR1 MDHEN, CDR2 SYDVKM. The CDR3 extends over 13 amino acids. Between the trimmed V and J ends, which lost 6 bases and 7 bases, there was a span of 15 bases.

This chain uses TRBV5-8 with TRBJ2-2, with a possible D match to TRBD2 (5 bases). Germline V lookup: CDR1 SGHTS, CDR2 YDEGEE. CDR3 length equals 14 residues. V was cut by 4 bases and J by 5 bases, with 12 bases left in between. The DNA of the CDR3 is TGTGCCAGCAGCCCCGCGGGTTCGACCGGGGAGCTGTTTTTT. It encodes CASSPAGSTGELFF.

There are a few counts of this clone. This sequence joins TRBV4-1 and TRBJ1-5; D uncertain. This CDR3 region has 14 residues. Germline V gene data show CDR1 as MGHRA and CDR2 as YSYEKL. V was shortened by 2 bases and J by 2 bases, with 7 bases between the two germline ends. CDR3 nucleotides: TGCGCCAGCAGCCAACCGGGCCGCAATCAGCCCCAGCATTTT. Translated, it gives CASSQPGRNQPQHF.

The chain employs TRBV10-1 and TRBJ2-2, with D uncertain. V dropped 2 bases and J dropped 5 bases, with 0 bases sitting between them. In germline, CDR1 is WNHNN, CDR2 SYGVQD (reference sequence). The CDR3 extends over 11 amino acids. CDR3 protein: CASSETGELFF. CDR3 in DNA: TGCGCCAGCAGTGAGACCGGGGAGCTGTTTTTT.

The chain has TRBV19 and TRBJ2-5, with D unresolved. Judging by the DNA end, TRBJ2-7 fits better; the J call may be wrong. The CDR3 length is 13 residues. Per germline, CDR1 LNHDA and CDR2 SQIVND (reference sequence). CDR3 residues: CASSIVGTYEQYF. CDR3 sequence (DNA): TGTGCCAGTAGTATTGTCGGCACCTACGAGCAGTACTTC.

This clone came up a few times. The chain carries TRBV11-2 and TRBJ2-7; D is uncertain. The V and J ends lost 5 bases and 3 bases respectively, with 5 bases between them. Germline lookup yields CDR1 SGHAT and CDR2 FQNNGV. CDR3 length: 11 amino acids. The CDR3 here is CASSPDYEQYF. The CDR3 region has the DNA TGTGCCAGCAGCCCTGACTACGAGCAGTACTTC.

CDR3 protein: CASSPPGGISAEAFF. In nucleotides, the CDR3 is TGTGCCAGCTCACCCCCCGGGGGGATAAGCGCTGAAGCTTTCTTT. This chain joins TRBV18 and TRBJ1-1, with D possibly matching TRBD1 (5 bases). Germline V gene sequence: CDR1 KGHSH, CDR2 LQKENI. Trimming took 3 bases from V and 6 from J, leaving 17 bases between them. CDR3 length: 15 residues.

This chain connects TRBV28 to TRBJ2-1; 12 bases agree with TRBD2. The CDR3 sequence is 17 residues long. The trim removed 3 bases at V and 4 bases at J, leaving 7 bases unmatched. Looked up from germline, CDR1 is MDHEN and CDR2 is SYDVKM. The CDR3 is CASSFVLAGGLYNEQFF. The CDR3 DNA is TGTGCCAGCAGTTTTGTCCTAGCGGGAGGGTTATACAATGAGCAGTTCTTC.

This clone is classed as large (0.1 to 1%). The chain is built from TRBV10-3 and TRBJ1-1; no reliable D call. This CDR3 region has 14 residues. Germline V gene sequence: CDR1 ENHRY, CDR2 SYGVKD. V lost 8 bases and J 1 base, leaving 14 bases between the germline ends. CDR3 protein: CAIGEGPENTEAFF. In DNA, the CDR3 is TGTGCCATCGGAGAAGGACCTGAGAACACTGAAGCTTTCTTT.

In this sample, this clone turned up once. The chain carries TRBV2 and TRBJ2-2; TRBD2 aligns across 15 bases. Germline V lookup: CDR1 SNHLY, CDR2 FYNNEI. The CDR3 is 16 residues long. The ends lost 7 bases at V and 5 bases at J; junction bases unmatched: 5. In DNA form, the CDR3 reads TGTGCCAGCACCCCGGGACTAGCGGGAGGTACCGGGGAGCTGTTTTTT. This gives the protein CASTPGLAGGTGELFF. The full variable domain, rest sourced from reference TRBV2 and TRBJ2-2, is EPEVTQTPSHQVTQMGQEVILRCVPISNHLYFYWYRQILGQKVEFLVSFYNNEISEKSEIFDDQFSVERPDGSNFTLKIRSTKLEDSAMYFCASTPGLAGGTGELFFGEGSRLTVL.

The chain has TRBV5-4 and TRBJ2-3, with D hard to call. The CDR3 runs to 14 residues. The germline CDR1 and CDR2 sequences are SGHNT and YYREEE (reference sequence). Trimming pared 4 bases from V and 0 bases from J, leaving 9 bases between. The CDR3 sequence is CASSLTTSTDTQYF. The CDR3 DNA reads as TGTGCCAGCAGCCTTACTACCAGCACAGATACGCAGTATTTT.

J is TRBJ2-3 and V is TRBV6-4; no clear D gene. Trimming shortened V by 2 bases and J by 4 bases, and 10 bases separated the two germline ends. Germline CDR1 and CDR2: MRHNA and SNTAGT. The CDR3 runs 14 residues. CDR3 nucleotides: TGTGCCAGCAGTGACGACCGAGAGGCAGATACGCAGTATTTT. It specifies CASSDDREADTQYF.

A few counts support this clone. The V gene is TRBV11-2, the J gene TRBJ2-7, with TRBD2 matching 8 bases. The length of the CDR3 is 13 residues. The germline V gene encodes CDR1 SGHAT and CDR2 FQNNGV. V was pared by 9 bases and J by 2 bases, with 6 bases of the junction left unmatched. The CDR3 loop is CASTRGLAYEQYF. In DNA form, the CDR3 reads TGTGCCAGTACGCGGGGACTAGCCTACGAGCAGTACTTC.

The rearrangement links TRBV30 to TRBJ1-1; unclear D gene. CDR1 and CDR2 (germline): GTSNPN, SVGIG (reference sequence). V lost 4 bases and J 1 base, leaving 13 bases between the germline ends. The CDR3 is 14 amino acids. The CDR3 loop is CAWKRGLPNTEAFF. As DNA, the CDR3 is TGTGCCTGGAAGCGGGGTCTCCCGAACACTGAAGCTTTCTTT.

The V gene is TRBV10-3, the J gene TRBJ2-7, with 7 bases matching TRBD2. The CDR3 has 12 amino acids. The germline CDR1 and CDR2 sequences are ENHRY and SYGVKD. Trimming removed 7 bases from V and 3 bases from J; junction bases left unmatched: 3. CDR3 sequence reads: CAIKREGYEQYF. The CDR3, as DNA: TGTGCCATCAAGAGGGAGGGCTACGAGCAGTACTTC.

The genes are TRBV6-1 and TRBJ1-1; D is perhaps TRBD1 (6 bases). V lost 5 bases to trimming and J lost 7 bases, with 14 bases between them. The CDR3 totals 13 residues. Germline V lookup: CDR1 MNHNS, CDR2 SASEGT. For the CDR3, the DNA is TGTGCCAGCAGTAAAGGGGGGACGAGTGAAGCTTTCTTT. This codes for CASSKGGTSEAFF.

The CDR3 sequence is CASSPQNTEAFF. CDR3 bases: TGTGCCAGCTCACCACAGAACACTGAAGCTTTCTTT. The gene calls are TRBV18 and TRBJ1-1; no reliable D call. From germline, CDR1 is KGHSH and CDR2 LQKENI. The CDR3 length is 12 residues. V was trimmed by 1 base and J by 1 base, leaving 1 base between them.

This sequence joins TRBV19 and TRBJ2-5, with D maybe TRBD1 (6 bases). Trimming took off 5 bases at V and 1 base at J, with 17 bases between the two ends. Germline V CDR1 and CDR2: LNHDA, SQIVND (reference sequence). This CDR3 has 16 residues. The CDR3 protein is CASSFSTKGVQETQYF. CDR3 DNA: TGTGCCAGTAGTTTCTCCACGAAGGGGGTCCAAGAGACCCAGTACTTC.

The rearrangement uses TRBV5-1 and TRBJ1-4; no clear D. V lost 4 bases and J 4 bases, leaving 11 bases between the germline ends. There are 14 residues in the CDR3. Germline V gene sequence: CDR1 SGHRS, CDR2 YFSETQ. CDR3 coding DNA: TGCGCCAGCAGCCCTGGAGACGTTAATGAAAAACTGTTTTTT. Residues: CASSPGDVNEKLFF.

V and J are TRBV18 and TRBJ2-7; D gene uncertain. From germline, CDR1 is KGHSH and CDR2 LQKENI. The CDR3 runs 13 residues. Trimming removed 2 bases from V and 3 bases from J, with 8 bases in between. CDR3 region: CASSPGTVYEQYF. Written as DNA, the CDR3 is TGTGCCAGCTCACCAGGCACGGTCTACGAGCAGTACTTC.

This chain uses TRBV18 with TRBJ2-7; D perhaps matches TRBD1 (6 bases). V was shortened by 3 bases and J by 1 base, with 10 bases between the two germline ends. The CDR3 is 14 amino acids. Germline values: CDR1 KGHSH, CDR2 LQKENI. The CDR3 reads CASSPDRSSYEQYF. The CDR3, as DNA: TGTGCCAGCTCACCCGACAGGAGTTCCTACGAGCAGTACTTC.

This chain uses TRBV28 with TRBJ2-5, with D possibly matching TRBD1 (7 bases). The CDR3 is 13 amino acids. Deletions cut 4 bases from V and 5 bases from J, with 11 bases between. CDR1 MDHEN and CDR2 SYDVKM come from the germline V gene. CDR3 DNA: TGTGCCAGCAGTTCACAGGGGAGGGAGACCCAGTACTTC. It translates to CASSSQGRETQYF.

In this sample, this clone turned up a few times. The chain employs TRBV10-1 and TRBJ2-1; 14 bases map to TRBD2. Germline loops: CDR1 WNHNN, CDR2 SYGVQD (reference sequence). There are 16 residues in the CDR3. Trimming removed 10 bases from V and 9 bases from J; junction bases left unmatched: 14. The CDR3 sequence is CANSRVTSGRAVEQFF. CDR3 coding DNA: TGCGCCAACTCGAGGGTGACTAGCGGGAGGGCCGTTGAGCAGTTCTTC.

This chain joins TRBV30 and TRBJ2-7; D may be TRBD1 or TRBD2 (5 bases each). Trimming removed 0 bases from V and 4 bases from J, with 13 bases in between. The germline gives CDR1 GTSNPN, CDR2 SVGIG (reference sequence). The CDR3 spans 14 residues. The CDR3 nucleotides read TGTGCCTGGAGTGTACTAGAGTGGGGGTACGAGCAGTACTTC. This gives the protein CAWSVLEWGYEQYF.

The gene calls are TRBV27 and TRBJ1-6; D might be TRBD1 (5 bases). From germline, CDR1 is MNHEY and CDR2 SMNVEV (reference sequence). Trimming stripped 2 bases from V and 6 bases from J, with 14 bases between. CDR3 size: 16 residues. The CDR3 DNA sequence: TGTGCCAGCAGTTTAAGAGGCAGGGAAAGTAATTCACCCCTCCACTTT. The encoded protein is CASSLRGRESNSPLHF.

V gene TRBV4-2 combines with J gene TRBJ2-2; D may be TRBD2 (5 bases). V lost 0 bases and J 4 bases, leaving 27 bases between the germline ends. The CDR3 loop spans 21 amino acids. Germline lookup yields CDR1 LGHNA and CDR2 YNFKEQ. This chain's CDR3 is CASSQDLLRPSPVSRTGELFF. The CDR3 coding sequence is TGTGCCAGCAGCCAAGATCTTCTCCGGCCTAGCCCTGTCTCCCGCACCGGGGAGCTGTTTTTT.

The genes are TRBV10-1 and TRBJ1-3, with D unresolved. V was pared by 5 bases and J by 0 bases, with 14 bases between. Germline V lookup: CDR1 WNHNN, CDR2 SYGVQD (reference sequence). The CDR3 has 16 residues. In DNA, the CDR3 is TGCGCCAGCAGTCACTGGACGGCCGACTCTGGAAACACCATATATTTT. Translated, it gives CASSHWTADSGNTIYF.